This T cell receptor beta chain stems from a study of OX40 agonist ivuxolimab in advanced cancers. Study-wide context: The treatment was a fully human IgG2 OX40 agonist, ivuxolimab. At 0.01 to 10 mg/kg, ivuxolimab was administered intravenously to patients every 2 weeks. General study results and limits: At 0.1 to 3.0 mg/kg, CD4+ and CD8+ blood T cells expanded clonally by week 6. In a subset of nonresponders, normalized T-cell clonal expansion was also low.

A word on this clone: Its antigen is not identified.

The CDR3 contains 14 residues. CDR1 and CDR2 from the germline V gene are MNHNS and SASEGT. The V end was cut by 7 bases, the J end by 5 bases, with 17 bases between. Here immunoSEQ multiplex PCR was the method, and the copy in TCRdb shows in-frame clones only, minus some. The table has 45,000 to 55,000 clones, roughly 81% seen once. The chain carries TRBV6-1 and TRBJ2-5; TRBD2 is a possible D gene (7 bases). The starting material was CD4+ or CD8+ T cells sorted from blood, obtained in a trial of the OX40 agonist ivuxolimab. This TCR was recovered from an adult with an advanced solid tumor such as melanoma, head and neck, liver or kidney cancer. CDR3 bases: TGTGCCAGCACCCCTTCGGAGGGGGGGGAGACCCAGTACTTC. This sequence encodes CASTPSEGGETQYF.